This T cell receptor (beta chain) emerged from a study of shared clonotypes between healthy human individuals. Study-level points and caveats: With several donors compared, around 5.4% of naive CD4 clonotypes were shared.

Profiling relied on immunoSEQ multiplex PCR, and the TCRdb table lists in-frame clones only, not all of them. This sample has some 600,000 clones, with about 96% found just once. This clone appeared a single time. Its matching antigen is unknown. CD8 cells classed as naive were CD45RO-negative and positively selected for CCR7, excluding terminally differentiated effector memory CD45RA+ cells. Trimming cost V 4 bases and J 3 bases; bases outside gene matches: 9. The CDR3 spans 17 residues. Germline V gives CDR1 LNHDA, CDR2 SQIVND (reference sequence). The chain joins TRBV19 to TRBJ2-3; 11 bases match TRBD1. The clonotype originates from a woman aged 25 to 39 in good health. Sequencing was performed on naive CD8+ T cells sorted from blood. CDR3 loop: CASSNFPGQGVTDTQYF. The CDR3 DNA sequence: TGTGCCAGTAGTAATTTCCCGGGACAGGGGGTGACAGATACGCAGTATTTT. Combining the CDR3 with reference TRBV19 and TRBJ2-3 gives the whole variable domain DGGITQSPKYLFRKEGQNVTLSCEQNLNHDAMYWYRQDPGQGLRLIYYSQIVNDFQKGDIAEGYSVSREKKESFPLTVTSAQKNPTAFYLCASSNFPGQGVTDTQYFGPGTRLTVL.